A selection of T cell receptor beta chains follows, all from one sample in a study of cytotoxic CD8 clonotypes in ibrutinib-treated CLL. The assay was immunoSEQ multiplex PCR, and TCRdb's table has in-frame clones only and misses some. The sample lists around 26,000 clones, approximately 85% occurring once. This sample comprised PBMCs, obtained after 24 months of ibrutinib treatment. Receptor source: a human donor with chronic lymphocytic leukemia. Each CDR3 is given with its conserved first and last residue. The D gene is left open where the match is weak. Size is omitted from some rows. Given values are once, few, many or a class for expanded clones.

NA	TRBV10-3	NA	TRBJ2-2	CAINPTIGIGELFF	TGTGCCATCAATCCCACGATTGGGATCGGGGAGCTGTTTTTT
NA	TRBV5-8	NA	TRBJ1-1	CASSLGVTEAFF	TGTGCCAGCAGCTTGGGCGTAACCGAAGCTTTCTTT
NA	TRBV5-6	NA	TRBJ2-7	CASSYGTGTYEQYF	TGTGCCAGCAGCTACGGGACCGGGACCTACGAGCAGTACTTC
NA	TRBV9	TRBD1	TRBJ1-4	CASSALQGTDEKLFF	TGTGCCAGCAGCGCTTTGCAGGGGACAGATGAAAAACTGTTTTTT
NA	TRBV19	TRBD1	TRBJ2-1	CASSYGTGSYNEQFF	TGTGCCAGTAGTTATGGGACAGGGTCCTACAATGAGCAGTTCTTC
once	TRBV5-1	NA	TRBJ2-3	CASRDGSTSTDTQYF	TGCGCCAGCAGAGATGGGTCTACTAGCACAGATACGCAGTATTTT
NA	TRBV21-1	NA	TRBJ2-7	CASSKRPYEQYF	TGTGCCAGCAGCAAACGTCCCTACGAGCAGTACTTC
NA	TRBV7-3	NA	TRBJ2-2	CASSLQGRDTGELFF	TGTGCCAGCAGCTTACAGGGGAGGGACACCGGGGAGCTGTTTTTT
NA	TRBV21-1	NA	TRBJ1-2	CASSKDRGPGYGYTF	TGTGCCAGCAGCAAAGACAGGGGGCCGGGGTATGGCTACACCTTC
NA	TRBV7-2	TRBD1	TRBJ2-7	CASSLASWTGLRESSYEQYF	TGTGCCAGCAGCTTAGCGTCGTGGACAGGCCTTAGAGAGAGCTCCTACGAGCAGTACTTC
NA	TRBV2	TRBD2	TRBJ2-7	CASSFSGGDEEQYF	TGTGCCAGCAGTTTTAGCGGGGGGGATGAAGAGCAGTACTTC
once	TRBV5-4	TRBD2	TRBJ2-3	CASSPTSGVGTDTQYF	TGTGCCAGCAGCCCAACTAGCGGGGTAGGCACAGATACGCAGTATTTT
few	TRBV7-6	NA	TRBJ2-7	CASSLAGTVEVRYEQYF	TGTGCCAGCAGCTTAGCGGGCACCGTTGAGGTTCGCTACGAGCAGTACTTC
NA	TRBV5-4	TRBD1	TRBJ1-6	CASSLETGGSPLHF	TGTGCCAGCAGCTTGGAGACAGGGGGTTCACCCCTCCACTTT
NA	TRBV11-2	NA	TRBJ1-2	CASSWAVTYGYTF	TGTGCCAGCAGCTGGGCAGTCACGTATGGCTACACCTTC
NA	TRBV4-1	TRBD1	TRBJ1-1	CASSQDRDRAAEAFF	TGCGCCAGCAGCCAAGATAGGGACAGGGCGGCTGAAGCTTTCTTT
NA	TRBV7-6	NA	TRBJ1-2	CASSLGAGVGYTF	TGTGCCAGCAGCTTAGGGGCAGGGGTAGGCTACACCTTC
NA	TRBV19	NA	TRBJ1-1	CASSRRPGAHAMTEAFF	TGTGCCAGTAGTAGGAGACCAGGGGCCCACGCAATGACTGAAGCTTTCTTT
NA	TRBV27	TRBD1	TRBJ1-2	CASMPGGRDYGYTF	TGTGCCAGCATGCCAGGGGGCCGTGACTATGGCTACACCTTC
NA	TRBV11-3	TRBD2	TRBJ2-2	CASSRFRGGPNTGELFF	TGTGCCAGCAGCCGGTTCCGGGGGGGCCCAAACACCGGGGAGCTGTTTTTT
NA	TRBV28	TRBD2	TRBJ2-1	CASSFSQRGGLYNEQFF	TGTGCCAGCAGTTTTTCCCAGCGGGGGGGCCTTTACAATGAGCAGTTCTTC
NA	TRBV10-3	TRBD1	TRBJ1-2	CAISEGQVNYGYTF	TGTGCCATCAGTGAGGGACAGGTTAACTATGGCTACACCTTC
NA	TRBV5-4	NA	TRBJ2-3	CASSLTAGVDTQYF	TGTGCCAGCAGCTTGACCGCTGGGGTAGATACGCAGTATTTT
NA	TRBV27	NA	TRBJ1-2	CASAYGTRNGYTF	TGTGCCAGCGCTTACGGGACTCGGAATGGCTACACCTTC
NA	TRBV6-5	TRBD1	TRBJ1-5	CASSPRTGVGQPQHF	TGTGCCAGCAGTCCCCGGACAGGGGTGGGTCAGCCCCAGCATTTT
NA	TRBV27	NA	TRBJ2-5	CASSTRRGAEETQYF	TGTGCCAGCAGTACCCGACGGGGGGCAGAAGAGACCCAGTACTTC
once	TRBV19	NA	TRBJ2-5	CASGGASKTQYF	TGTGCCAGTGGGGGGGCATCTAAGACCCAGTACTTC
NA	TRBV5-1	TRBD1	TRBJ1-1	CASSLQGPGNTEAFF	TGCGCCAGCAGCTTACAGGGGCCGGGGAACACTGAAGCTTTCTTT
NA	TRBV7-2	NA	TRBJ2-1	CASSLVRGDNEQFF	TGTGCCAGCAGCTTAGTGCGGGGTGACAATGAGCAGTTCTTC
NA	TRBV19	TRBD1	TRBJ1-4	CASSTGQGVQLFF	TGTGCCAGTAGTACCGGACAGGGGGTACAACTGTTTTTT
NA	TRBV9	NA	TRBJ1-2	CASSGYRRDNYGYTF	TGTGCCAGCAGCGGATATCGGCGGGACAACTATGGCTACACCTTC
NA	TRBV4-1	TRBD2	TRBJ2-7	CASRPGLAGGLMIYEQYF	TGCGCCAGCAGACCCGGACTAGCGGGGGGCCTCATGATCTACGAGCAGTACTTC
NA	TRBV5-4	NA	TRBJ2-3	CASSPGDSDTQYF	TGTGCCAGCAGCCCGGGGGACTCAGATACGCAGTATTTT
NA	TRBV2	NA	TRBJ1-1	CASRVEAGVFGAFF	TGTGCCAGCCGCGTTGAGGCAGGGGTATTTGGCGCTTTCTTT
few	TRBV6-6	NA	TRBJ1-2	CASSHQGYGYTF	TGTGCCAGCAGCCACCAGGGCTATGGCTACACCTTC
NA	TRBV5-6	NA	TRBJ1-1	CASRLGSGWLNTEAFF	TGTGCCAGCAGACTAGGTAGCGGGTGGTTGAACACTGAAGCTTTCTTT
NA	TRBV11-2	NA	TRBJ2-7	CASSLSRGRSYEQYF	TGTGCCAGCAGCTTAAGCCGGGGACGATCCTACGAGCAGTACTTC
once	TRBV15	NA	TRBJ2-7	CATSRDPGISYEQYF	TGTGCCACCAGCAGAGATCCGGGAATTTCCTACGAGCAGTACTTC
few	TRBV5-1	NA	TRBJ2-1	CASSLAPDSNEQFF	TGCGCCAGCAGCTTGGCCCCAGACAGCAATGAGCAGTTCTTC
few	TRBV6-5	NA	TRBJ1-5	CASAGGYSNQPQHF	TGTGCCAGTGCGGGGGGATATAGCAATCAGCCCCAGCATTTT
NA	TRBV7-2	NA	TRBJ1-4	CASSSIGFGGGNEKLFF	TGTGCCAGCAGCTCTATTGGGTTCGGGGGCGGAAATGAAAAACTGTTTTTT
NA	TRBV29-1	NA	TRBJ2-7	CSVVPGSSYEQYF	TGCAGCGTTGTCCCAGGGAGTTCCTACGAGCAGTACTTC
few	TRBV19	NA	TRBJ2-2	CASSTRHDLTGELFF	TGTGCCAGTAGTACCCGACACGATTTAACCGGGGAGCTGTTTTTT
once	TRBV7-3	TRBD1	TRBJ2-7	CASSHSYDRGQGWKGSYEQYF	TGTGCCAGCAGCCACTCCTATGACAGGGGGCAAGGGTGGAAGGGCTCCTACGAGCAGTACTTC
NA	TRBV6-5	NA	TRBJ1-1	CARHEPREGDEAFF	TGTGCCAGACATGAGCCCAGGGAGGGGGATGAAGCTTTCTTT
NA	TRBV7-8	TRBD1	TRBJ1-1	CASSPGTGGWDTEAFF	TGTGCCAGCAGCCCCGGGACAGGGGGCTGGGACACTGAAGCTTTCTTT
NA	TRBV5-1	NA	TRBJ2-1	CASSFPRTVYNEQFF	TGCGCCAGCAGCTTCCCAAGGACAGTGTACAATGAGCAGTTCTTC
NA	TRBV4-1	TRBD1	TRBJ2-7	CASSLPGRWGTGVNEQYF	TGCGCCAGCAGCCTCCCAGGGAGGTGGGGGACAGGGGTGAACGAGCAGTACTTC
NA	TRBV5-4	NA	TRBJ2-2	CASAAGGGRTGELFF	TGTGCCAGCGCCGCGGGCGGGGGCAGAACCGGGGAGCTGTTTTTT
NA	TRBV9	NA	TRBJ1-2	CASSPRGPQANYGYTF	TGTGCCAGCAGCCCGAGGGGCCCGCAGGCCAACTATGGCTACACCTTC
NA	TRBV6-6	NA	TRBJ1-3	CASSYTAGNTIYF	TGTGCCAGCAGTTACACAGCTGGAAACACCATATATTTT
few	TRBV5-1	NA	TRBJ1-2	CASSVQGRGYTF	TGCGCCAGCAGCGTACAGGGTCGAGGCTACACCTTC
NA	TRBV29-1	TRBD2	TRBJ2-1	CSVGEGKVFF	TGCAGCGTTGGGGAGGGAAAGGTGTTCTTC
few	TRBV9	NA	TRBJ1-2	CASIPRGEYGYTF	TGTGCCAGCATCCCGAGGGGGGAATATGGCTACACCTTC
NA	TRBV9	NA	TRBJ2-1	CASSVGWGLQFF	TGTGCCAGCAGCGTAGGGTGGGGCCTGCAGTTCTTC
NA	TRBV19	NA	TRBJ1-5	CASSISDQPQHF	TGTGCCAGTAGTATTTCCGATCAGCCCCAGCATTTT
once	TRBV16	TRBD1	TRBJ1-5	CASSQPGTGSNQPQHF	TGTGCCAGCAGCCAACCCGGGACAGGTAGCAATCAGCCCCAGCATTTT
few	TRBV6-1	NA	TRBJ1-1	CASSKRPRKTEAFF	TGTGCCAGCAGTAAACGACCCAGAAAGACTGAAGCTTTCTTT